This T cell receptor beta chain appears in the sequencing data of a study of cytomegalovirus exposure and HLA in healthy donors. Findings and caveats of the study: Some TCR beta chains (more than 150 of them) were listed as cytomegalovirus-associated. In a later analysis, a genetic analysis reported fewer productive-TCR N-insertions in an Asian-associated ancestry cluster than the cohort average. A later analysis, which compared TCR beta chains of equal frequency, found the HLA-associated ones more clonally expanded.

The germline gives CDR1 MNHNY, CDR2 SVGAGI (reference sequence). CDR3 length equals 12 residues. V was pared by 5 bases and J by 10 bases, with 5 bases of the junction left unmatched. Primers: 60 Vbeta forward and 13 Jbeta reverse. The method was immunoSEQ multiplex PCR; TCRdb's version includes in-frame clones alone and lacks a portion of them. In the table there are under 200,000 clones, around 79% of which are singletons. This clone was detected only a few times. Its antigen is not identified. This sequence was found in a man between 35 and 55 years old in good health and CMV-seronegative. This chain joins TRBV6-6 and TRBJ2-1; TRBD1 matches 7 bases. Sequences were obtained from PBMCs. CDR3 protein: CASSDRAGEQFF. Written as DNA, the CDR3 is TGTGCCAGCAGTGACAGGGCCGGGGAGCAGTTCTTC.